A single TCR beta chain is shown here with its context. The CDR3 loop spans 15 amino acids. The V segment lost 7 bases and the J segment 3 bases; nucleotides outside the gene matches: 9. The germline gives CDR1 SGHRS, CDR2 YFSETQ. Assay: immunoSEQ multiplex PCR; the TCRdb copy retains only in-frame clones and omits some. The sample lists about 100,000 clones, 80% occurring once. This record belongs to a study of blood T cell repertoires in COVID-19. Study-level background: The origin of the acute and convalescent COVID-19 samples was the United States, Italy and Spain. T cells, B-cell-depleted T cells, or PBMCs provided the cDNA or gDNA that served as material.

The genes are TRBV5-1 and TRBJ2-2; TRBD2 agrees at 7 bases. The clonotype was recovered from a man in his 70s with active or convalescent COVID-19. The sample comprised peripheral blood. This CDR3 reads CASHSGGPDTGELFF. The CDR3 bases are TGCGCCAGCCACTCGGGAGGTCCGGACACCGGGGAGCTGTTTTTT.